These T cell receptor beta chains were read from a single sample in a study of shared clonotypes between healthy human individuals. Clones were sequenced by immunoSEQ multiplex PCR, and TCRdb holds only the in-frame ones, with some missing. The sample includes about 1.5 million clones, nearly 99% of them seen just once. The material sequenced was naive CD4+ T cells sorted from blood. These receptors all come from a man aged 25-40 years in good health. The CDR3 runs from the conserved cysteine through the conserved F or W. The order of the fields is clone size, V gene, D gene, J gene, CDR3 protein. D genes are given only for firm matches. The size field is filled for only some rows; it gives once, few, many or a size class.

.,TRBV7-3,TRBD2,TRBJ2-3,CASSRLAGDTQYF
.,TRBV29-1,.,TRBJ2-1,CSVAQSQGIEQFF
.,TRBV4-1,TRBD2,TRBJ2-3,CASRNFGLAGGSTSTDTQYF
.,TRBV5-1,.,TRBJ2-7,CASSDPASSYEQYF
.,TRBV30,.,TRBJ2-6,CAWSVRAGSLPSGANVLTF
.,TRBV14,.,TRBJ2-7,CASSQVSGWREQYF
.,TRBV29-1,TRBD1,TRBJ2-2,CSATGQTKTGELFF
.,TRBV7-7,.,TRBJ2-7,CASSLLIVGTSWLEEQYF
.,TRBV9,.,TRBJ1-1,CASSARQMNTEAFF
.,TRBV5-5,TRBD2,TRBJ2-1,CASSGGLAGVADEQFF
.,TRBV28,.,TRBJ2-5,CASSLLARAVQETQYF
.,TRBV7-2,.,TRBJ2-5,CASRPTGSGGETQYF
.,TRBV5-1,TRBD2,TRBJ2-1,CASSLRLAGNNEQFF
.,TRBV19,.,TRBJ1-1,CASSIIGEDTEAFF
.,TRBV28,TRBD1,TRBJ1-5,CASRDRGPQPQHF
.,TRBV7-9,TRBD2,TRBJ2-1,CASSRTSGKQFF
.,TRBV6-1,.,TRBJ1-5,CASSKEGNQPQHF
.,TRBV27,.,TRBJ2-7,CASSNIYEQYF
.,TRBV29-1,.,TRBJ2-3,CSVDPGLQTDTQYF
once,TRBV7-9,.,TRBJ1-2,CASSSGGVRGYTF
.,TRBV5-1,TRBD1,TRBJ2-3,CASSLGTGGAGDTQYF
once,TRBV5-4,TRBD2,TRBJ2-7,CASSSGGQVTYEQYF
.,TRBV5-1,TRBD2,TRBJ2-1,CASSATPSGGYNEQFF
.,TRBV27,TRBD2,TRBJ2-5,CASSFASGPSGGETQYF